The present TCR beta chain was sequenced within a study of CD8 T cells in ankylosing spondylitis. This clonotype was detected once. What it binds is not known. TCRdb redid the calling of the 5' RACE reads with MiXCR, one entry per CDR3 protein. Among around 440,000 distinct CDR3 sequences listed, approximately 17% were seen once. Study-level findings and limits: Characteristic, it appeared, of ankylosing spondylitis blood was a TCR beta motif of eight highly homologous variants.

The source of this sequence is a male donor with ankylosing spondylitis. What was sequenced was blood, either unsorted or a sorted T cell fraction (not recorded which).

Here the CDR3 DNA reads TGCAGCGTTAGACAGAATTTAAACAATGAGCAGTTCTTC. Protein product: CSVRQNLNNEQFF. The chain combines TRBV29-1 with TRBJ2-1; possible D gene TRBD1, 5 bases. Trimming removed 5 bases at V and 5 bases at J, with 13 bases between. Germline V gene lookup returns CDR1 SQVTM and CDR2 ANQGSEA. This CDR3 is 13 amino acids long.